The rows below give T cell receptor beta chains drawn from one sample of a study of blood T cells in healthy people across ages. Using its own MiXCR run on the 5' RACE reads, TCRdb lists one record per CDR3 protein. This sample has roughly 550,000 distinct CDR3 sequences, with 20% to 30% found just once. These same records also appear under a second study, on T cells of mothers and their children.

Source material: blood. The receptors stem from a boy aged 5-17 years in good health. The CDR3 runs from the conserved cysteine through the conserved F or W. Fields, in order: clone size, V gene, J gene, CDR3 protein. The listing skips clone size in some rows; elsewhere it reads once, few, many or a size class.

>few|TRBV7-3|TRBJ2-1
CASSSTSGGYNEQFF
>.|TRBV7-9|TRBJ1-1
CASSSGQGIAEAFF
>.|TRBV27|TRBJ2-5
CASSFRPAQETQYF
>few|TRBV7-2|TRBJ2-1
CASSQTPDSYNEQFF
>few|TRBV19|TRBJ2-7
CASGQGPSEQYF
>few|TRBV11-1|TRBJ2-1
CASSLSGRGLFF
>.|TRBV3-1|TRBJ2-7
CGLPPYEQYF
>.|TRBV5-1|TRBJ2-7
CASSLDPPGEGNEQYF
>.|TRBV20-1|TRBJ2-2
CSARDGNTGELFF
>.|TRBV16|TRBJ1-5
CASSPGTGGSNQPQHF
>few|TRBV13|TRBJ2-5
CASSGTGRQETQYF
>.|TRBV7-2|TRBJ2-1
CASSLVGTSGGDEQFF
>.|TRBV4-3|TRBJ2-7
CASSQDYPGLVYEQYF
>few|TRBV15|TRBJ2-5
CATSKGLADQETQYF
>.|TRBV29-1|.
CSVGGDSYNEQFF
>.|TRBV4-1|TRBJ2-7
CASSQGAAFYEQYF
>.|TRBV4-3|TRBJ2-3
CASSQGRLAGGSTDTQYF
>many|TRBV24-1|TRBJ2-5
CATSEAGGPQETQYF
>few|TRBV20-1|TRBJ1-2
CSGVGRTLNYGYTF
>few|TRBV5-5|TRBJ1-1
CASSLDPTSGGTEAFF
>few|TRBV20-1|TRBJ1-5
CSARERRGAYSNQPQHF
>few|TRBV9|TRBJ2-7
CASSATPDRVAGSSYEQYF
>few|TRBV20-1|TRBJ2-1
CSALTRASYNEQFF